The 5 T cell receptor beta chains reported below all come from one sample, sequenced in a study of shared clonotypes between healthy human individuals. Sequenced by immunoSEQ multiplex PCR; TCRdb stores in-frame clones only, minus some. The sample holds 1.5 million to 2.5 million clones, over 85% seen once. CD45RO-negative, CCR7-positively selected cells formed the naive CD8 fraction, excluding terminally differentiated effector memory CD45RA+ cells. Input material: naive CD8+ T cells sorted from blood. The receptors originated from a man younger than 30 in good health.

The CDR3: CASSEAYSGSYEQYF. In DNA, the CDR3 is TGTGCCAGCAGTGAAGCTTATAGCGGGAGCTACGAGCAGTACTTC. The chain carries TRBV6-1 and TRBJ2-7; TRBD2 matches at 9 bases. The CDR3 is made up of 15 amino acids. V lost 0 bases and J lost 3; bases outside the gene matches: 3. Germline values: CDR1 MNHNS, CDR2 SASEGT.

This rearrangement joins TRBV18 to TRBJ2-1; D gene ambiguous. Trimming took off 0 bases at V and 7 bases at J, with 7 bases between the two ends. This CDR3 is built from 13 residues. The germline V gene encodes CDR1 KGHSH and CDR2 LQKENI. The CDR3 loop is CASSPPSGNEQFF. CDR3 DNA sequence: TGTGCCAGCTCACCACCTTCGGGTAATGAGCAGTTCTTC. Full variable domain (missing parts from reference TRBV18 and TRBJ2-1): NAGVMQNPRHLVRRRGQEARLRCSPMKGHSHVYWYRQLPEEGLKFMVYLQKENIIDESGMPKERFSAEFPKEGPSILRIQQVVRGDSAAYFCASSPPSGNEQFFGPGTRLTVL.

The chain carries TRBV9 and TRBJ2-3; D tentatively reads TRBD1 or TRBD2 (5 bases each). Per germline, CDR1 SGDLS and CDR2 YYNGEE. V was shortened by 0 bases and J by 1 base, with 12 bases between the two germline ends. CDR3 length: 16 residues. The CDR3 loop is CASSVGDVGGTDTQYF. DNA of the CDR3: TGTGCCAGCAGCGTAGGGGACGTGGGCGGCACAGATACGCAGTATTTT.

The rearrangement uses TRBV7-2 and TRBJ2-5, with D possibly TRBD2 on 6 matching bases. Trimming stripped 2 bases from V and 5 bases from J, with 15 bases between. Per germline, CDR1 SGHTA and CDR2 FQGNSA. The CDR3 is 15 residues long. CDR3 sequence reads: CASSLRATRDETQYF. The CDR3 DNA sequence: TGTGCCAGCAGCTTAAGGGCTACGCGGGATGAGACCCAGTACTTC.

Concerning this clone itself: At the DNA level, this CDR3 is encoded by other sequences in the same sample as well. The DNA for the CDR3 is TGTGCCAGCAGTTACTCGGAAGCCTACGAGCAGTACTTC. Encoded protein: CASSYSEAYEQYF. The chain combines TRBV6-5 with TRBJ2-7; D ambiguous. This CDR3 is built from 13 residues. CDR1 and CDR2 (germline): MNHEY, SVGAGI. V gave up 0 bases and J gave up 2 bases, with 5 bases separating them.